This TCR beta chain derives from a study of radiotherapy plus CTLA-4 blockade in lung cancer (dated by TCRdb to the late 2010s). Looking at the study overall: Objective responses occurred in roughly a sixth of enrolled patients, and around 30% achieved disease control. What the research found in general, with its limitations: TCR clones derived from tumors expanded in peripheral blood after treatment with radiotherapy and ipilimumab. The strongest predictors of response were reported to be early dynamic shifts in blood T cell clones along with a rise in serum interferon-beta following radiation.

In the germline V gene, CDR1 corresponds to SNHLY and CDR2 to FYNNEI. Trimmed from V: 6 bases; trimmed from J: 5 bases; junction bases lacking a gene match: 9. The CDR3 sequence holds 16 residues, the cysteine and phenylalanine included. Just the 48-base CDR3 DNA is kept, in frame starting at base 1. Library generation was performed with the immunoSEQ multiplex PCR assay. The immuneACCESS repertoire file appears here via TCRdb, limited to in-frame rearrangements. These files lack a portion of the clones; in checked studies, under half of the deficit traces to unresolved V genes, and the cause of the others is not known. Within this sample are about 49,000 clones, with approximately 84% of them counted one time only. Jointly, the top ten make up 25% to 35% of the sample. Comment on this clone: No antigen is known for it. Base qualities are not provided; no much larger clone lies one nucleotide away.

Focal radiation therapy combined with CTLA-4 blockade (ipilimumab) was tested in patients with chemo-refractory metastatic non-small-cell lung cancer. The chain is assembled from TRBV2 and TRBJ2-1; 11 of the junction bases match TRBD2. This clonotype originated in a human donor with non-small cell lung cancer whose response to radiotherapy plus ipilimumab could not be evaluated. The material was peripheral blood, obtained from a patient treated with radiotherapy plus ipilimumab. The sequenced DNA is TGTGCCAGCAGGAACGGGGGGACTAGCGGACACAATGAGCAGTTCTTC. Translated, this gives CASRNGGTSGHNEQFF.